This TCR beta chain is drawn from a study of T cell changes during pregnancy in multiple sclerosis. Trimming cost V 0 bases and J 12 bases; bases outside gene matches: 3. The CDR3 length is 13 residues. The germline V gene encodes CDR1 MNHEY and CDR2 SVGAGI. Some clones are missing from TCRdb's copy, which holds only in-frame ones; the method was immunoSEQ multiplex PCR. This table holds tens of thousands of clones, about 91% found once. The rearrangement joins TRBV6-5 to TRBJ2-1; 9 bases fit TRBD1. This material consisted of peripheral blood, taken before pregnancy. The sequence was obtained from a female donor with multiple sclerosis, enrolled in a pregnancy study. This chain's CDR3 is CASSYSQGAGQFF. In DNA, the CDR3 is TGTGCCAGCAGTTACTCACAGGGGGCGGGGCAGTTCTTC.